These 9 T cell receptor beta chains came from one sample sequenced in a study of identical twins. TCRdb recomputed calls from the 5' RACE reads with MiXCR, one row per CDR3 protein. This table has 1.5 million to 2 million distinct CDR3 sequences, roughly 35% appearing once. What was sequenced was cord blood. Receptors originate from a newborn girl in good health.

This clonotype was picked up a small number of times. V is TRBV18 and J is TRBJ1-2; D is unresolved. This CDR3 contains 15 residues. In germline, CDR1 is KGHSH, CDR2 LQKENI. The V and J ends lost 6 bases and 8 bases respectively, with 22 bases between them. CDR3 region: CASSTSRWPGAGYTF. DNA for the CDR3: TGTGCCAGCTCCACGTCCAGATGGCCGGGCGCCGGCTACACCTTC.

The chain recombines TRBV7-2 with TRBJ2-1, with 7 positions matching TRBD2. V was pared by 4 bases and J by 0 bases, with 9 bases of the junction left unmatched. The V gene's germline CDR1 is SGHTA and CDR2 FQGNSA. This CDR3 has 17 residues. The CDR3 nucleotides are TGTGCCAGCAGCTGGAGGGCGGGAGATATCTCCTACAATGAGCAGTTCTTC. Amino acid sequence: CASSWRAGDISYNEQFF. Supplemented by reference TRBV7-2 and TRBJ2-1, the full variable domain reads GAGVSQSPSNKVTEKGKDVELRCDPISGHTALYWYRQSLGQGLEFLIYFQGNSAPDKSGLPSDRFSAERTGGSVSTLTIQRTQQEDSAVYLCASSWRAGDISYNEQFFGPGTRLTVL.

As regards this clonotype: One junction end disagrees with the germline gene, perhaps due to a read error. V gene TRBV11-2 combines with J gene TRBJ1-6, with 8 nucleotides matching TRBD1. The germline CDR1 and CDR2 sequences are SGHAT and FQNNGV. The CDR3 sequence is 15 residues long. CDR3 residues: CASSYSGGYNSPPHF. The CDR3 DNA reads TGTGCCAGCAGTTACTCAGGGGGCTATAATTCACCCCCCCACTTT.

There are many counts of this clonotype. This chain joins TRBV25-1 and TRBJ2-7; 9 bases are shared with TRBD2. The J segment lost 5 bases and the V segment lost 3 bases, leaving 11 bases of the junction unmatched. The CDR3 consists of 16 residues. The germline V gene has CDR1 MGHDK and CDR2 SYGVNS. The CDR3 coding sequence is TGTGCCAGCAGTGATCTGACGTTAGCGGGAGTGAACGAGCAGTACTTC. It translates to CASSDLTLAGVNEQYF.

CDR3 sequence: CASSSGEEQYF. Written as DNA, the CDR3 is TGTGCCAGCAGTTCGGGAGAGGAGCAGTACTTC. This chain connects TRBV6-6 to TRBJ2-5; a possible D gene is TRBD2 (6 bases). The V end lost 4 bases, the J end lost 11 bases, and 11 bases lay between the germline ends. Germline V lookup: CDR1 MNHNY, CDR2 SVGAGI (reference sequence). The CDR3 loop spans 11 amino acids.

In this sample, this clonotype turned up a few times. This sequence joins TRBV28 and TRBJ1-1; possible D gene TRBD1, 6 bases. Germline CDR1 is MDHEN and CDR2 is SYDVKM. This CDR3 has 16 residues. V was pared by 3 bases and J by 1 base, with 15 bases between. The CDR3 DNA follows: TGTGCCAGCAGTTTCAGTAGGGAGGGGGGGAACACTGAAGCTTTCTTT. Protein sequence: CASSFSREGGNTEAFF.

The chain joins TRBV29-1 to TRBJ2-1; the match to TRBD2 covers 9 bases. With 1 base clipped from V and 8 bases from J, the junction kept 9 bases outside the gene matches. Germline V gene sequence: CDR1 SQVTM, CDR2 ANQGSEA. The CDR3 has 15 amino acids. The CDR3 here is CSVEGFAGGWDEQFF. CDR3 DNA: TGCAGCGTTGAAGGTTTTGCGGGAGGGTGGGATGAGCAGTTCTTC.

This sequence joins TRBV12-3 or TRBV12-4 and TRBJ2-3; 10 bases align to TRBD2. CDR3 length: 15 amino acids. V lost 8 bases, J lost 1 base, and 6 bases stayed unmatched. CDR3 bases: TGTGCCAGCGGGCCTAGCGGGGGAGGCACAGATACGCAGTATTTT. Amino acids: CASGPSGGGTDTQYF.

This clonotype showed up just a few times. V usage is TRBV7-9 and J usage is TRBJ2-1, with 8 bases fitting TRBD2. The V gene's germline CDR1 is SEHNR and CDR2 FQNEAQ (reference sequence). CDR3 length: 14 amino acids. V shed 4 bases, J shed 8 bases, and the junction held 7 bases outside the gene matches. DNA for the CDR3: TGTGCCAGCAGCTCCTTTGGAGCGGGAGATGAGCAGTTCTTC. Translating gives CASSSFGAGDEQFF. The full variable domain, its missing parts supplied by reference TRBV7-9 and TRBJ2-1, is DTGVSQNPRHKITKRGQNVTFRCDPISEHNRLYWYRQTLGQGPEFLTYFQNEAQLEKSRLLSDRFSAERPKGSFSTLEIQRTEQGDSAMYLCASSSFGAGDEQFFGPGTRLTVL.